This T cell receptor (beta chain) was identified during a study of CD4 T cells in relation to SARS-CoV-2 and coronaviruses. The study, taken as a whole, reports: Each donor contributed either pre-pandemic or post-infection samples, not both. This crossreactivity analysis covered spike protein alone, no other viral proteins.

The CDR3 contains 11 residues. CDR1 SGDLS and CDR2 YYNGEE come from the germline V gene. With 0 bases removed from V and 9 bases from J, the gap between germline ends came to 5 bases. About this clone itself: What it binds is unknown.

Before the COVID-19 pandemic, during about 2011-2019, CD4+ T cells were taken from unexposed donors. CD4+ T cells were isolated from the cells after around eleven days of culture. Cells permitting, SARS-CoV-2 S/N and four cold-coronavirus spikes were tested on unexposed-donor CD4+ T cells. Half the medium was replaced with IL-2 medium on days 3 and 7. Assay used: immunoSEQ multiplex PCR; TCRdb lists only in-frame clones, some missing. Of about 30,000 clones listed, 76% were seen once; the top ten hold roughly 14%. The sequenced sample was CD4+ T cells from PBMCs, cultured in vitro. The rearrangement joins TRBV9 to TRBJ2-3; D is uncertain. The TCR originated in a human donor in good health. CDR3 loop: CASSVGQTQYF. The CDR3 DNA reads TGTGCCAGCAGCGTAGGGCAGACGCAGTATTTT.